The 21 T cell receptor beta chains listed next were all sequenced from one sample in a study of cytomegalovirus exposure and HLA in healthy donors. A multiplex PCR was run with 60 Vbeta primers and 13 Jbeta primers. Assay: immunoSEQ multiplex PCR; the TCRdb copy retains only in-frame clones and omits some. The sample includes about 130,000 clones, approximately 69% of them seen just once. The sample consisted of PBMCs. These receptors all stem from a man aged 35-49 years in good health and CMV-seropositive.

This clone was counted a few times. This sequence joins TRBV2 and TRBJ1-2, with D uncertain. Trimming left V 7 bases short and J 6 bases short, with 12 bases between. This CDR3 has 12 residues. The V gene's germline CDR1 is SNHLY and CDR2 FYNNEI. CDR3 amino acids: CASNGQEHGYTF. The DNA for the CDR3 is TGTGCCAGCAATGGGCAGGAACATGGCTACACCTTC. The full variable domain, completed using reference TRBV2 and TRBJ1-2, is EPEVTQTPSHQVTQMGQEVILRCVPISNHLYFYWYRQILGQKVEFLVSFYNNEISEKSEIFDDQFSVERPDGSNFTLKIRSTKLEDSAMYFCASNGQEHGYTFGSGTRLTVV.

This clone was counted a single time. V gene TRBV7-9 combines with J gene TRBJ2-7; the D gene is possibly TRBD2 (5 bases). This CDR3 comprises 15 residues. Trimming left V 1 base short and J 2 bases short, with 12 bases between. Germline CDR1 reads SEHNR; CDR2 reads FQNEAQ (reference sequence). CDR3 residues: CASSLGGGSTYEQYF. For the CDR3, the DNA is TGTGCCAGCAGCTTAGGTGGAGGCAGTACCTACGAGCAGTACTTC.

This chain connects TRBV9 to TRBJ2-3; D possibly corresponds to TRBD2 (6 bases). The CDR3 sequence is 13 residues long. Germline V gives CDR1 SGDLS, CDR2 YYNGEE. Trimming shortened V by 4 bases and J by 9 bases, and 15 bases separated the two germline ends. The DNA for the CDR3 is TGTGCCAGCAGCCCTGGGGGACTTCGGACGCAGTATTTT. Translation: CASSPGGLRTQYF.

The chain employs TRBV9 and TRBJ2-2, with 16 positions matching TRBD2. Germline CDR1 and CDR2: SGDLS and YYNGEE. Trimming took 3 bases from V and 5 from J; bases not matched to a gene: 4. This CDR3 region has 17 residues. In nucleotides, the CDR3 is TGTGCCAGCAGCGGAGGGACTAGCGGGAGGGGTACCGGGGAGCTGTTTTTT. Translating it yields CASSGGTSGRGTGELFF.

The gene calls are TRBV5-8 and TRBJ2-7, with 9 bases lining up with TRBD2. Germline CDR1 is SGHTS and CDR2 is YDEGEE. V lost 5 bases and J lost 3; bases outside the gene matches: 9. The CDR3 runs 15 residues. CDR3 amino acids: CASRPGLAQYYEQYF. DNA of the CDR3: TGTGCCAGCAGACCTGGACTAGCGCAGTACTACGAGCAGTACTTC.

V usage is TRBV25-1 and J usage is TRBJ1-4; the match to TRBD1 covers 8 bases. The CDR3 is 15 amino acids. Germline V gives CDR1 MGHDK, CDR2 SYGVNS. V was clipped by 1 base and J by 6 bases; unmatched bases: 4. The DNA for the CDR3 is TGTGCCAGCAGTGAATGGACAGGGCGGTATGAAAAACTGTTTTTT. Its translation is CASSEWTGRYEKLFF.

The chain links TRBV19 to TRBJ2-5, with D possibly TRBD2 on 5 matching bases. The CDR3 runs 14 residues. Germline V gene sequence: CDR1 LNHDA, CDR2 SQIVND (reference sequence). Trimming took off 1 base at V and 5 bases at J, with 11 bases between the two ends. For the CDR3, the DNA is TGTGCCAGTAGTATAGGGACCACGGGGGAGACCCAGTACTTC. This gives the protein CASSIGTTGETQYF. Drawing the rest from reference TRBV19 and TRBJ2-5, the complete variable domain is DGGITQSPKYLFRKEGQNVTLSCEQNLNHDAMYWYRQDPGQGLRLIYYSQIVNDFQKGDIAEGYSVSREKKESFPLTVTSAQKNPTAFYLCASSIGTTGETQYFGPGTRLLVL.

This clone was detected once. This sequence joins TRBV7-2 and TRBJ2-1; 13 nucleotides match TRBD2. The germline gives CDR1 SGHTA, CDR2 FQGNSA. V was clipped by 5 bases and J by 8 bases; unmatched bases: 18. CDR3 length: 19 amino acids. CDR3: CASSRGIGGLAGRGDEQFF. In DNA, the CDR3 is TGTGCCAGCAGCCGGGGGATAGGGGGACTAGCGGGGAGAGGTGATGAGCAGTTCTTC.

This chain links TRBV28 with TRBJ1-5, with 8 bases that match TRBD1. The germline V gene has CDR1 MDHEN and CDR2 SYDVKM. CDR3 length: 14 residues. With V trimmed by 6 bases and J by 4 bases, 5 bases remained unmatched. CDR3 sequence reads: CASSLDRGNQPQHF. The CDR3 DNA reads as TGTGCCAGCAGCCTCGACAGGGGAAATCAGCCCCAGCATTTT. Based on the CDR3 plus reference TRBV28 and TRBJ1-5, the full variable domain is DVKVTQSSRYLVKRTGEKVFLECVQDMDHENMFWYRQDPGLGLRLIYFSYDVKMKEKGDIPEGYSVSREKKERFSLILESASTNQTSMYLCASSLDRGNQPQHFGDGTRLSIL.

Only a few counts were recorded for this clone. The V call is TRBV30, the J call TRBJ2-5, with TRBD2 identical over 8 bases. With 3 bases clipped from V and 4 bases from J, the junction kept 4 bases outside the gene matches. The V gene's germline CDR1 is GTSNPN and CDR2 SVGIG (reference sequence). The CDR3 has 13 residues. CDR3 residues: CAWSGGGAETQYF. CDR3 DNA sequence: TGTGCCTGGAGCGGGGGGGGAGCAGAGACCCAGTACTTC.

This chain joins TRBV4-2 and TRBJ2-3; TRBD1 matches 7 bases. Germline CDR1 LGHNA, CDR2 YNFKEQ. V dropped 5 bases and J dropped 2; count of bases not matched to a gene: 10. The CDR3 contains 16 residues. CDR3 region: CASSTLDRALTDTQYF. The CDR3 region has the DNA TGTGCCAGCAGCACACTCGACAGGGCCCTCACAGATACGCAGTATTTT.

The CDR3 region has the DNA TGTGCCAGCTCACCGTCCAGGGGTGGCTACGAGCAGTACTTC. It encodes CASSPSRGGYEQYF. This chain uses TRBV18 with TRBJ2-7, with a possible D match to TRBD1 (6 bases). CDR3 length equals 14 residues. Trimming removed 3 bases at V and 3 bases at J, with 12 bases between. The germline CDR1 and CDR2 sequences are KGHSH and LQKENI.

The gene calls are TRBV28 and TRBJ1-1, with a tentative D call TRBD1 (5 bases). The germline V gene has CDR1 MDHEN and CDR2 SYDVKM. There are 15 residues in the CDR3. Trimming shortened V by 6 bases and J by 0 bases, and 14 bases separated the two germline ends. The CDR3 sequence: CASSDKRGLNTEAFF. The DNA for the CDR3 is TGTGCCAGCAGCGATAAGCGGGGCTTGAACACTGAAGCTTTCTTT.

The chain carries TRBV7-3 and TRBJ2-3, with 9 bases aligning to TRBD2. V gave up 0 bases and J gave up 0 bases; unmatched junction bases: 7. The CDR3 loop spans 18 amino acids. Germline loops: CDR1 SGHTA, CDR2 FQGTGA. The CDR3 DNA reads TGTGCCAGCAGCTTAACCCGACTAGCGGCCTCTAGCACAGATACGCAGTATTTT. It is translated as CASSLTRLAASSTDTQYF.

The CDR3 DNA follows: TGCGCCAGCAGCTTGGGTGCAGCTAGAGGCGGAGAGCAGTACTTC. It yields the protein CASSLGAARGGEQYF. The gene calls are TRBV5-1 and TRBJ2-7; no reliable D call. From germline, CDR1 is SGHRS and CDR2 YFSETQ. V shed 0 bases and J shed 7 bases, with 17 bases lying between them. The CDR3 contains 15 residues.

The sample holds one count of this clone. In nucleotides, the CDR3 is TGTGCCAGCAGTTCTTACTCCTACGAGCAGTACTTC. Its translation: CASSSYSYEQYF. This sequence joins TRBV6-6 and TRBJ2-7; D gene uncertain. This CDR3 region has 12 residues. Germline CDR1 and CDR2: MNHNY and SVGAGI (reference sequence). V lost 4 bases to trimming and J lost 0 bases, with 4 bases between them.

The chain carries TRBV9 and TRBJ2-7, with 10 bases fitting TRBD2. The CDR3 contains 16 residues. The germline gives CDR1 SGDLS, CDR2 YYNGEE. V gave up 6 bases and J gave up 7 bases; unmatched junction bases: 16. This CDR3 is CASNPRPWSGREEQYF. DNA of the CDR3: TGTGCCAGCAACCCCAGGCCGTGGAGCGGGAGGGAGGAGCAGTACTTC.

This chain connects TRBV5-6 to TRBJ1-5, with 10 positions matching TRBD1. The CDR3 is 16 amino acids. CDR1 and CDR2 (germline): SGHDT, YYEEEE. With 3 bases clipped from V and 6 bases from J, the junction kept 9 bases outside the gene matches. The DNA of the CDR3 is TGTGCCAGCAGCTCCCAAGGGGACAGGGGTCGTCAGCCCCAGCATTTT. Translating it yields CASSSQGDRGRQPQHF.

This chain uses TRBV5-1 with TRBJ2-5, with D possibly matching TRBD2 (6 bases). Looked up from germline, CDR1 is SGHRS and CDR2 is YFSETQ. V lost 3 bases to trimming and J lost 4 bases, with 10 bases between them. This CDR3 is built from 13 residues. This CDR3 is CASSWEVAETQYF. The CDR3 bases are TGCGCCAGCAGCTGGGAGGTAGCAGAGACCCAGTACTTC.

The sample holds a few counts of this clone. The V gene is TRBV30, the J gene TRBJ2-7; 9 bases map to TRBD1. The CDR3 has 14 amino acids. The V and J ends lost 8 bases and 0 bases, in that order; junction bases with no gene match: 8. The germline gives CDR1 GTSNPN, CDR2 SVGIG (reference sequence). CDR3: CARERDRASYEQYF. DNA of the CDR3: TGTGCCAGAGAACGGGACAGGGCCTCCTACGAGCAGTACTTC.

This clone was detected only a few times. The chain employs TRBV5-1 and TRBJ2-1; 8 nucleotides line up with TRBD2. The germline CDR1 and CDR2 sequences are SGHRS and YFSETQ. J was trimmed by 7 bases and V by 2 bases; bases with no gene match: 5. The CDR3 has 14 amino acids. The CDR3 region is CASSFSGGRNEQFF. CDR3 coding DNA: TGCGCCAGCAGCTTCAGCGGGGGTCGGAATGAGCAGTTCTTC.